These T cell receptor beta chains were read from a single sample in a study of T cell clones after liver transplantation. Generated by immunoSEQ multiplex PCR, the TCRdb table keeps only in-frame clones and is missing some. The table shows tens of thousands of clones, with roughly 80% occurring only once. This specimen consisted of CD8+ T cells from blood, obtained roughly 56 months after liver transplant. The receptors were sampled from a human patient who received a liver transplant. Some T cells may be provided by the graft donor. Both conserved end residues are part of each CDR3. Each record gives: V gene, clone size, J gene, D gene, CDR3 DNA, CDR3 protein. D genes are given only for firm matches. Size is omitted from some rows. Given values are once, few, many or a class for expanded clones.

V: TRBV2
size: NA
J: TRBJ2-1
D: TRBD1
DNA: TGTGCCAGCAGTTTGAATCTCCCAGGGACAGGGGAAGATGAGCAGTTCTTC
CDR3: CASSLNLPGTGEDEQFF

V: TRBV19
size: NA
J: TRBJ2-7
D: NA
DNA: TGTGCCAGTAGTTTACCCGACAGGGCGGGGGAGCAGTACTTC
CDR3: CASSLPDRAGEQYF

V: TRBV19
size: NA
J: TRBJ2-7
D: NA
DNA: TGTGCCAGTAGTATCGGCGCGGGCGAGTACGAGCAGTACTTC
CDR3: CASSIGAGEYEQYF

V: TRBV25-1
size: NA
J: TRBJ1-1
D: NA
DNA: TGTGCCAGCAGTGACACTCATGAAGCTTTCTTT
CDR3: CASSDTHEAFF

V: TRBV6-1
size: NA
J: TRBJ1-5
D: NA
DNA: TGTGCCAGCAGTGAAGCCCAGGGCCACTCGCTTAGCAATCAGCCCCAGCATTTT
CDR3: CASSEAQGHSLSNQPQHF

V: TRBV28
size: NA
J: TRBJ1-2
D: NA
DNA: TGTGCCAGCAGCCCAGTGGGGTTATCTAACTATGGCTACACCTTC
CDR3: CASSPVGLSNYGYTF

V: TRBV27
size: NA
J: TRBJ2-7
D: NA
DNA: TGTGCCAGCAGTGTCAGAGAAGGAGCCTACGAGCAGTACTTC
CDR3: CASSVREGAYEQYF

V: TRBV4-1
size: NA
J: TRBJ2-7
D: TRBD1
DNA: TGCGCCAGCAGCCAGCGGGACAGGGCCAACGAGCGGTACTTC
CDR3: CASSQRDRANERYF

V: TRBV19
size: NA
J: TRBJ2-1
D: NA
DNA: TGTGCCAGTAGTATAACCGACGGAAACAATGAGCAGTTCTTC
CDR3: CASSITDGNNEQFF

V: TRBV18
size: medium-sized
J: TRBJ2-5
D: NA
DNA: TGTGCCAGCTCACCTTCGGACAGACAAGAGACCCAGTACTTC
CDR3: CASSPSDRQETQYF

V: TRBV11-2
size: NA
J: TRBJ2-7
D: TRBD1
DNA: TGTGCCAGCAGCCTGGGACAGGGGACGGACGAGCAGTACTTC
CDR3: CASSLGQGTDEQYF

V: TRBV5-4
size: NA
J: TRBJ2-7
D: TRBD2
DNA: TGTGCCAGCAGCGGCGTGGAGCGGGACTCCTACGAGCAGTACTTC
CDR3: CASSGVERDSYEQYF

V: TRBV5-4
size: NA
J: TRBJ2-1
D: TRBD1
DNA: TGTGCCAGCAGCCCGGGACAGCTGGCCCCCGGGCATGAGCAGTTCTTC
CDR3: CASSPGQLAPGHEQFF

V: TRBV11-2
size: NA
J: TRBJ2-7
D: NA
DNA: TGTGCCAGCAGCGACGTCGGGCTCGAGCAGTACTTC
CDR3: CASSDVGLEQYF

V: TRBV14
size: NA
J: TRBJ2-7
D: NA
DNA: TGTGCCAGCAGCCTCGCTGCGTCCGTCGAGCAGTACTTC
CDR3: CASSLAASVEQYF

V: TRBV27
size: NA
J: TRBJ2-1
D: TRBD2
DNA: TGTGCCAGCAGAATGACTAGCGGGGGGGAAGGGCAGTTCTTC
CDR3: CASRMTSGGEGQFF

V: TRBV19
size: once
J: TRBJ2-1
D: TRBD2
DNA: TGTGCCAGTAGTCTAGCGGGGGGCCCCCCAAATGAGCAGTTCTTC
CDR3: CASSLAGGPPNEQFF

V: TRBV5-1
size: NA
J: TRBJ2-7
D: NA
DNA: TGCGCCAGCAGCTTGGGTGGGGGAAGCTCCTACGAGCAGTACTTC
CDR3: CASSLGGGSSYEQYF

V: TRBV7-2
size: NA
J: TRBJ2-1
D: NA
DNA: TGTGCCAGCAGCTTAGGCCCGAGCTCCTACAATGAGCAGTTCTTC
CDR3: CASSLGPSSYNEQFF

V: TRBV28
size: medium-sized
J: TRBJ1-5
D: NA
DNA: TGTGCCAGCAGTTTCGGAGGGGCCTCGGCGCGGCAGCCCCAGCATTTT
CDR3: CASSFGGASARQPQHF

V: TRBV25-1
size: NA
J: TRBJ2-7
D: TRBD1
DNA: TGTGCCAGCAGTGGAGGGGACAGACTACGCTACGAGCAGTACTTC
CDR3: CASSGGDRLRYEQYF

V: TRBV19
size: NA
J: TRBJ1-1
D: NA
DNA: TGTGCCAGTAGTATAGAAGGTTCTGAAGCTTTCTTT
CDR3: CASSIEGSEAFF

V: TRBV13
size: NA
J: TRBJ2-2
D: TRBD2
DNA: TGTGCCAGCAGCTTACTGGCTAGCGGGGGGGTGCCCGAGACCGGGGAGCTGTTTTTT
CDR3: CASSLLASGGVPETGELFF

V: TRBV9
size: NA
J: TRBJ2-7
D: TRBD2
DNA: TGTGCCAGCAGCGTAGGACTAGCGGGGGGCTACGAGCAGTACTTC
CDR3: CASSVGLAGGYEQYF

V: TRBV5-4
size: NA
J: TRBJ2-2
D: TRBD2
DNA: TGTGCCAGCGTAGCGGGGGGGGGCACCGGGGAGCTGTTTTTT
CDR3: CASVAGGGTGELFF

V: TRBV9
size: NA
J: TRBJ1-6
D: TRBD1
DNA: TGTGCCAGCAGCGCTCTAGTAACAGGGGCGGGTTCACCCCTCCACTTT
CDR3: CASSALVTGAGSPLHF

V: TRBV13
size: NA
J: TRBJ1-3
D: TRBD1
DNA: TGTGCCAGCAGCCCACACACCGGACAGGGGAACACCATATATTTT
CDR3: CASSPHTGQGNTIYF

V: TRBV27
size: NA
J: TRBJ2-7
D: NA
DNA: TGTGCCAGCAGATTACTCGATCGCTACGAGCAGTACTTC
CDR3: CASRLLDRYEQYF

V: TRBV11-2
size: NA
J: TRBJ1-1
D: NA
DNA: TGTGCCAGCAGCCATGGGGAGGGGATGAACACTGAAGCTTTCTTT
CDR3: CASSHGEGMNTEAFF

V: TRBV4-1
size: NA
J: TRBJ1-2
D: TRBD1
DNA: TGCGCCAGCAGCCAAGTGACAGGGGAAGGATTAGGCTACACCTTC
CDR3: CASSQVTGEGLGYTF

V: TRBV4-1
size: once
J: TRBJ2-7
D: NA
DNA: TGCGCCAGCAGTCCCGGGACCGATAGCGAGCAGTACTTC
CDR3: CASSPGTDSEQYF

V: TRBV6-1
size: NA
J: TRBJ2-1
D: NA
DNA: TGTGCCAGCAGTGAATACCGATACAATGAGCAGTTCTTC
CDR3: CASSEYRYNEQFF

V: TRBV9
size: NA
J: TRBJ1-2
D: TRBD1
DNA: TGTGCCAGCAGCGCAACGACAGGGGATGATCCTAAGGACTATGGCTACACCTTC
CDR3: CASSATTGDDPKDYGYTF

V: TRBV13
size: NA
J: TRBJ2-7
D: NA
DNA: TGCGCCAGCAGCTTAGAGAGCAGCTACGAGCAGTACTTC
CDR3: CASSLESSYEQYF

V: TRBV2
size: few
J: TRBJ1-6
D: NA
DNA: TGTGCCAGCAGTGCGGCAGGGAGAGGTAATTCACCCCTCCACTTT
CDR3: CASSAAGRGNSPLHF

V: TRBV5-6
size: NA
J: TRBJ1-5
D: NA
DNA: TGTGCCAGCAGCTCCCTGATAGGGGGACAGCCCCAGCATTTT
CDR3: CASSSLIGGQPQHF

V: TRBV9
size: NA
J: TRBJ2-7
D: NA
DNA: TGTGCCAGCAGCGTAGCCCGGGACACCTCCTACGGGCAGTACTTC
CDR3: CASSVARDTSYGQYF

V: TRBV2
size: NA
J: TRBJ2-7
D: NA
DNA: TGTGCCAGCACGGCAACCAACTCCTACGAGCAGTACTTC
CDR3: CASTATNSYEQYF

V: TRBV7-7
size: NA
J: TRBJ2-7
D: NA
DNA: TGTGCCAGCAGCTTAGCGGGGCACGGCTACGAGCAGTACTTC
CDR3: CASSLAGHGYEQYF

V: TRBV27
size: NA
J: TRBJ2-1
D: NA
DNA: TGTGCCAGCAGTTTAACGGCGGGGTACGGACTATACAATGAGCAGTTCTTC
CDR3: CASSLTAGYGLYNEQFF

V: TRBV4-1
size: few
J: TRBJ1-6
D: NA
DNA: TGCGCCAGCAGCCAAGCTGGTGGTGGATCACCCCTCCACTTT
CDR3: CASSQAGGGSPLHF

V: TRBV18
size: NA
J: TRBJ2-1
D: TRBD2
DNA: TGTGCCAGCTCACCCTTCGGACTAGCGGGGGAACCCACCAATGAGCAGTTCTTC
CDR3: CASSPFGLAGEPTNEQFF

V: TRBV6-5
size: NA
J: TRBJ1-2
D: NA
DNA: TGTGCCAGCAGTTATGGTCAGTCCTATGGCTACACCTTC
CDR3: CASSYGQSYGYTF

V: TRBV7-9
size: NA
J: TRBJ2-4
D: NA
DNA: TGTGCCAGCACCCCCTTAGGGAGTGCCAAAAACATTCAGTACTTC
CDR3: CASTPLGSAKNIQYF

V: TRBV7-9
size: once
J: TRBJ1-5
D: NA
DNA: TGTGCCAGCAGCGGGACACTCGGTGGCAATCAGCCCCAGCATTTT
CDR3: CASSGTLGGNQPQHF

V: TRBV4-1
size: NA
J: TRBJ2-7
D: TRBD1
DNA: TGCGCCAGCAGCCAACAGGGGGCTTACGAGCAGTACTTC
CDR3: CASSQQGAYEQYF

V: TRBV5-6
size: few
J: TRBJ1-5
D: NA
DNA: TGTGCCAGCAGCTTATCCCAGGGTAATCAGCCCCAGCATTTT
CDR3: CASSLSQGNQPQHF

V: TRBV7-9
size: NA
J: TRBJ2-1
D: NA
DNA: TGTGCCAGCAGCTCAAGGGGGAATGAGCAGTTCTTC
CDR3: CASSSRGNEQFF

V: TRBV5-4
size: NA
J: TRBJ2-7
D: NA
DNA: TGTGCCAGCAGCCTACCCGGGACGAGAGATTACGAGCAGTACTTC
CDR3: CASSLPGTRDYEQYF

V: TRBV30
size: NA
J: TRBJ2-2
D: NA
DNA: TGTGCCTGGAGTGTTCACGACACCGGGGAGCTGTTTTTT
CDR3: CAWSVHDTGELFF